This entry lists 21 T cell receptor beta chains sequenced from one sample in a study of cytomegalovirus exposure and HLA in healthy donors. With 60 Vbeta and 13 Jbeta primers, the PCR was carried out. Sequenced by immunoSEQ multiplex PCR; TCRdb stores in-frame clones only, minus some. The sample has 60,000 or so clones, roughly 80% seen once; the top ten hold under 25%. Material for sequencing was PBMCs. Source of these receptors: a woman in her 40s in good health and CMV-seropositive.

This clone was seen a handful of times. V gene TRBV10-3 combines with J gene TRBJ2-7; 15 nucleotides align to TRBD2. The V and J ends lost 1 base and 4 bases, in that order; junction bases with no gene match: 5. This CDR3 has 17 amino acids. Germline V gene data show CDR1 as ENHRY and CDR2 as SYGVKD. Here the CDR3 reads CAISEFGLAGGRYEQYF. DNA for the CDR3: TGTGCCATCAGTGAGTTTGGACTAGCGGGGGGGAGGTACGAGCAGTACTTC.

The genes are TRBV10-3 and TRBJ1-1, with TRBD1 matching over 7 bases. The germline V gene encodes CDR1 ENHRY and CDR2 SYGVKD. Losses at the gene ends were 2 bases for V and 8 bases for J; bases not matched to a gene: 5. The CDR3 is 13 amino acids. As DNA, the CDR3 is TGTGCCATCAGTGAGGCCCGGGACAGCGAAGCTTTCTTT. Protein: CAISEARDSEAFF.

The chain carries TRBV18 and TRBJ2-7; 9 bases align to TRBD1. This CDR3 spans 14 amino acids. V was pared by 4 bases and J by 5 bases, with 6 bases of the junction left unmatched. CDR1 KGHSH and CDR2 LQKENI come from the germline V gene. The CDR3 reads CASSQWGQGNEQYF. The CDR3 DNA follows: TGTGCCAGCTCACAGTGGGGACAGGGAAACGAGCAGTACTTC.

The sample holds one count of this clone. V is TRBV30 and J is TRBJ2-7; 10 nucleotides line up with TRBD1. This CDR3 has 12 residues. V was clipped by 5 bases and J by 2 bases; unmatched bases: 0. The germline V gene encodes CDR1 GTSNPN and CDR2 SVGIG (reference sequence). The DNA for the CDR3 is TGTGCCTGGGGACAGGGGGCCTACGAGCAGTACTTC. Translated, it gives CAWGQGAYEQYF.

The table lists this clone with a few counts. This chain uses TRBV4-3 with TRBJ1-6; no firm D call. CDR1 and CDR2 (germline): LGHNA, YSLEER. V gave up 0 bases and J gave up 7 bases, with 13 bases separating them. The CDR3 contains 16 residues. The chain's CDR3 is CASSQDGAAGNSPLHF. The CDR3 region has the DNA TGCGCCAGCAGCCAAGATGGAGCGGCCGGGAATTCACCCCTCCACTTT.

CDR3 sequence reads: CASSGTSLGNTF. DNA for the CDR3: TGTGCCAGCAGTGGGACATCCCTTGGAAACACCTTC. The chain is built from TRBV6-1 and TRBJ1-2; D is perhaps TRBD1 (5 bases). The V gene lost 4 bases and the J gene lost 12 bases, with 15 bases spanning the gap. This CDR3 spans 12 amino acids. CDR1 and CDR2 from the germline V gene are MNHNS and SASEGT.

CDR3 DNA sequence: TGTGCCAGCAGCGGCCAGGGGGCTGGCTACACCTTC. Translated, it gives CASSGQGAGYTF. The chain carries TRBV9 and TRBJ1-2; the match to TRBD1 covers 8 bases. The germline V gene encodes CDR1 SGDLS and CDR2 YYNGEE. The V segment lost 3 bases and the J segment 7 bases; nucleotides outside the gene matches: 2. This CDR3 contains 12 residues. Full variable domain (missing parts from reference TRBV9 and TRBJ1-2): DSGVTQTPKHLITATGQRVTLRCSPRSGDLSVYWYQQSLDQGLQFLIQYYNGEERAKGNILERFSAQQFPDLHSELNLSSLELGDSALYFCASSGQGAGYTFGSGTRLTVV.

This chain links TRBV27 with TRBJ2-7; 14 nucleotides match TRBD2. In germline, CDR1 is MNHEY, CDR2 SMNVEV (reference sequence). Germline trimming cut 6 bases from V and 7 bases from J; bases unmatched to any gene: 8. CDR3 length: 15 amino acids. The CDR3 loop reads CASRLTSGGAEEQYF. CDR3 DNA sequence: TGTGCCAGCAGGCTGACTAGCGGGGGGGCGGAAGAGCAGTACTTC.

V is TRBV19 and J is TRBJ2-7; 7 nucleotides agree with TRBD2. Germline V gene data show CDR1 as LNHDA and CDR2 as SQIVND (reference sequence). This CDR3 is built from 16 residues. The V segment lost 4 bases and the J segment 0 bases; nucleotides outside the gene matches: 9. In DNA, the CDR3 is TGTGCCAGTAGTAGCCGAGGTAGCGGGTCCTCCTACGAGCAGTACTTC. Its translation is CASSSRGSGSSYEQYF.

The chain carries TRBV5-1 and TRBJ2-5; the D is unclear. The CDR3 runs 12 residues. The germline V and J ends were trimmed by 4 bases and 11 bases, with 15 bases remaining between them. Germline V gene data show CDR1 as SGHRS and CDR2 as YFSETQ. CDR3 nucleotide sequence: TGCGCCAGCAGCCCCGGGTGGATCGGGCAGTACTTC. Protein sequence: CASSPGWIGQYF. The full variable domain, with the rest looked up from reference TRBV5-1 and TRBJ2-5, is KAGVTQTPRYLIKTRGQQVTLSCSPISGHRSVSWYQQTPGQGLQFLFEYFSETQRNKGNFPGRFSGRQFSNSRSEMNVSTLELGDSALYLCASSPGWIGQYFGPGTRLLVL.

This clone was counted a few times. This rearrangement joins TRBV4-1 to TRBJ1-5; TRBD1 aligns across 7 bases. The V segment lost 1 base and the J segment 5 bases; nucleotides outside the gene matches: 8. The CDR3 spans 16 residues. Germline-derived CDR1 and CDR2 are MGHRA and YSYEKL. The CDR3 protein is CASSQGQGEGYQPQHF. The CDR3 nucleotides read TGCGCCAGCAGCCAAGGACAGGGCGAGGGCTATCAGCCCCAGCATTTT.

This clone was seen only a few times. The rearrangement joins TRBV6-4 to TRBJ2-3; D gene ambiguous. Per germline, CDR1 MRHNA and CDR2 SNTAGT. The CDR3 totals 14 residues. The ends were cut back, 3 bases at V and 0 bases at J, with 7 bases in the middle. CDR3 sequence: CASSEAGSTDTQYF. Here the CDR3 DNA reads TGTGCCAGCAGTGAGGCAGGTAGCACAGATACGCAGTATTTT.

This clone showed up just a few times. The V and J genes are TRBV6-6 and TRBJ1-1; D is possibly TRBD1 (6 bases). This CDR3 region has 14 residues. Germline values: CDR1 MNHNY, CDR2 SVGAGI (reference sequence). V was cut by 6 bases and J by 5 bases, with 16 bases left in between. CDR3 residues: CASSGTGKGTEAFF. CDR3 bases: TGTGCCAGCAGCGGCACAGGGAAGGGGACTGAAGCTTTCTTT.

This clone has only one observation. The chain employs TRBV4-1 and TRBJ2-3, with TRBD2 identical over 9 bases. The CDR3 has 16 residues. Germline V CDR1 and CDR2: MGHRA, YSYEKL. V gave up 2 bases and J gave up 4 bases; unmatched junction bases: 7. The DNA of the CDR3 is TGCGCCAGCAGCCAAAACGGCGGGGGGGCCGCAGATACGCAGTATTTT. Its translation is CASSQNGGGAADTQYF.

This chain joins TRBV4-3 and TRBJ2-3, with D hard to call. CDR1 and CDR2 from the germline V gene are LGHNA and YSLEER. V was pared by 1 base and J by 2 bases, with 7 bases between. The CDR3 totals 14 residues. The CDR3 DNA is TGCGCCAGCAGCCAAGCCCTTTACACAGATACGCAGTATTTT. Translation gives CASSQALYTDTQYF.

The CDR3 coding sequence is TGTGCCAGCAGTCCCCGACAGGGGTCCTCCTATGGCTACACCTTC. It specifies CASSPRQGSSYGYTF. The V call is TRBV6-6, the J call TRBJ1-2, with 8 nucleotides matching TRBD1. CDR3 size: 15 residues. J gave up 4 bases and V 5 bases, and 9 bases lay outside the gene matches. CDR1 is MNHNY and CDR2 is SVGAGI in the germline V gene (reference sequence).

The chain combines TRBV6-5 with TRBJ1-4; a weak D match, TRBD1 (5 bases). V lost 0 bases to trimming and J lost 2 bases, with 7 bases between them. This CDR3 has 15 residues. The germline V gene has CDR1 MNHEY and CDR2 SVGAGI. The CDR3 sequence is CASSYSGGTNEKLFF. In DNA, the CDR3 is TGTGCCAGCAGTTACTCTGGGGGGACTAATGAAAAACTGTTTTTT.

This chain uses TRBV7-6 with TRBJ2-7; possible D gene TRBD2, 5 bases. The CDR3 runs 18 residues. The ends were cut back, 2 bases at V and 0 bases at J, with 20 bases in the middle. Germline V gene data show CDR1 as SGHVS and CDR2 as FNYEAQ. Written as DNA, the CDR3 is TGTGCCAGCAGCTTACTCCCGGACTCCACCTCCAGCTCCTACGAGCAGTACTTC. It specifies CASSLLPDSTSSSYEQYF.

The V gene is TRBV12-5, the J gene TRBJ2-7; TRBD2 is a possible D gene (7 bases). V shed 1 base and J shed 4 bases, with 14 bases lying between them. Per germline, CDR1 LGHNT and CDR2 FRNRAP. The CDR3 covers 15 residues. This chain's CDR3 is CASGLGGGAAYEQYF. Here the CDR3 DNA reads TGTGCTAGTGGTTTGGGAGGGGGGGCCGCGTACGAGCAGTACTTC.

V usage is TRBV13 and J usage is TRBJ2-2, with D perhaps matching TRBD2 (5 bases). The CDR3 contains 14 residues. Trimming shortened V by 3 bases and J by 4 bases, and 9 bases separated the two germline ends. The V gene's germline CDR1 is PRHDT and CDR2 FYEKMQ (reference sequence). This chain's CDR3 is CASSFRGLTGELFF. The CDR3 DNA reads TGTGCCAGCAGCTTCCGGGGTCTCACCGGGGAGCTGTTTTTT.

This clone was seen only once. The CDR3 coding sequence is TGTGCCAGCAGTTTATCAGGGGCCGAGCAGTACTTC. It encodes CASSLSGAEQYF. The genes are TRBV27 and TRBJ2-7, with a weak D call TRBD1 (5 bases). The CDR3 loop spans 12 amino acids. V was clipped by 0 bases and J by 6 bases, with 6 bases between them. CDR1 and CDR2 from the germline V gene are MNHEY and SMNVEV (reference sequence).